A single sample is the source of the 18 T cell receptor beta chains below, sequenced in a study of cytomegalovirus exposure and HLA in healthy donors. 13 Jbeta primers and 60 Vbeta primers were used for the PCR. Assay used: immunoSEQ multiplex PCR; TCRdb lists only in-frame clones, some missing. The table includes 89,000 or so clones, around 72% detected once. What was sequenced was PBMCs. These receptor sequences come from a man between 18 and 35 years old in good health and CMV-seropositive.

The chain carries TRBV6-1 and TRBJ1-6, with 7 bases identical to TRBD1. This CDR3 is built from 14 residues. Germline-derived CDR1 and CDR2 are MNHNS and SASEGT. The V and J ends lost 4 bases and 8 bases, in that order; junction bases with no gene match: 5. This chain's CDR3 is CASSGRDRDSPLHF. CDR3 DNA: TGTGCCAGCAGTGGCCGGGACAGAGATTCACCCCTCCACTTT.

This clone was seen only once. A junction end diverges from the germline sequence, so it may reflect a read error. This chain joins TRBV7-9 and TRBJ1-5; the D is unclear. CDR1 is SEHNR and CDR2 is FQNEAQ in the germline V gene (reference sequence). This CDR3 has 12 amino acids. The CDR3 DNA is TGTTCCAGCAGCTCCTTCCGACGGGAAGTGCATTTT. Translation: CSSSSFRREVHF.

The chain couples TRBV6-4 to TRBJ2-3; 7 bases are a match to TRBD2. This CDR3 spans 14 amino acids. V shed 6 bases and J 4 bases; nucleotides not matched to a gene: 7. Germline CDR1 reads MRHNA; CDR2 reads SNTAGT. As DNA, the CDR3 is TGTGCCAGCAGCATCGGACTAGTTTCAGATACGCAGTATTTT. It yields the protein CASSIGLVSDTQYF.

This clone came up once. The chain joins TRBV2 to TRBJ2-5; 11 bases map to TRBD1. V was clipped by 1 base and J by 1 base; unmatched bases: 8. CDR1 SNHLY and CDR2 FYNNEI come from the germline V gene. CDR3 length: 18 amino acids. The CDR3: CASSEGGPGQGVQETQYF. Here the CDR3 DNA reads TGTGCCAGCAGTGAAGGCGGCCCGGGACAGGGGGTCCAAGAGACCCAGTACTTC.

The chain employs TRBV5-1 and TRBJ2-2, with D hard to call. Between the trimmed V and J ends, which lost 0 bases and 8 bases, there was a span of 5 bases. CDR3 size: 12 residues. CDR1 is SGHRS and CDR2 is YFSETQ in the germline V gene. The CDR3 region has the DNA TGCGCCAGCAGCTTGGCCGGGGGGGAGCTGTTTTTT. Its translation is CASSLAGGELFF. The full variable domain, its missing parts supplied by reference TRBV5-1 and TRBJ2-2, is KAGVTQTPRYLIKTRGQQVTLSCSPISGHRSVSWYQQTPGQGLQFLFEYFSETQRNKGNFPGRFSGRQFSNSRSEMNVSTLELGDSALYLCASSLAGGELFFGEGSRLTVL.

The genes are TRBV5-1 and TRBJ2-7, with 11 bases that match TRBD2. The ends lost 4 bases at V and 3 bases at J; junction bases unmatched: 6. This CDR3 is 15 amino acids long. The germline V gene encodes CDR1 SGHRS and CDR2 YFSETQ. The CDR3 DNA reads TGCGCCAGCAGCGGGAGACTAGCGGGGATCTACGAGCAGTACTTC. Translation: CASSGRLAGIYEQYF.

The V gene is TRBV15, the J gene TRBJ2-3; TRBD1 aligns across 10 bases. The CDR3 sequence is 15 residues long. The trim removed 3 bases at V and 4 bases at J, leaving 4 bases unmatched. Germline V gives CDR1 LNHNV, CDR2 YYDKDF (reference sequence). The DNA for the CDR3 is TGTGCCACCAGCAGGACAGGGGGCTCTGCAGATACGCAGTATTTT. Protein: CATSRTGGSADTQYF.

CDR3 residues: CATSRAAGGTYEQYF. DNA of the CDR3: TGTGCCACCAGCAGAGCAGCGGGGGGTACCTACGAGCAGTACTTC. The rearrangement links TRBV15 to TRBJ2-7; 9 bases are a match to TRBD2. CDR1 and CDR2 from the germline V gene are LNHNV and YYDKDF (reference sequence). This CDR3 spans 15 amino acids. With 1 base clipped from V and 2 bases from J, the junction kept 3 bases outside the gene matches.

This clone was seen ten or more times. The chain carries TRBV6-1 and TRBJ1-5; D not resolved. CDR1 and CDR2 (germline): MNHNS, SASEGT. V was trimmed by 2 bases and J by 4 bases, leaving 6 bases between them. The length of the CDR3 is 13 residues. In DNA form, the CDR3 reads TGTGCCAGCAGTGAATCCGGGAATCAGCCCCAGCATTTT. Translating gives CASSESGNQPQHF.

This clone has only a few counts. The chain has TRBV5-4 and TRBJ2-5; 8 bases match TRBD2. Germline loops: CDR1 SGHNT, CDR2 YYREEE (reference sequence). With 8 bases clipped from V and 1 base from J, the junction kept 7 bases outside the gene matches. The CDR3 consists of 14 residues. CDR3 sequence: CASHPGGVQETQYF. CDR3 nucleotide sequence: TGTGCCAGTCACCCGGGGGGGGTCCAAGAGACCCAGTACTTC.

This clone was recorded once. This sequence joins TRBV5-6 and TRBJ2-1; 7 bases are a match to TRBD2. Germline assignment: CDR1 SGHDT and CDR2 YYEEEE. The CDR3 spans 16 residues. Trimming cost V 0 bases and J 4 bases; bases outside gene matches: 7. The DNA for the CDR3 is TGTGCCAGCAGCTTGGATGGGGGGGTACTATACAATGAGCAGTTCTTC. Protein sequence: CASSLDGGVLYNEQFF.

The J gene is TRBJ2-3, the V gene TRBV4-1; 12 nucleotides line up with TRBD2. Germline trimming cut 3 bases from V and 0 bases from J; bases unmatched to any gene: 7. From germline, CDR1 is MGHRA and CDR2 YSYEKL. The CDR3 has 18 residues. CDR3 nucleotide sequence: TGCGCCAGCAGCCACGGACTAGCGGGACGCACTAGCACAGATACGCAGTATTTT. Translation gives CASSHGLAGRTSTDTQYF.

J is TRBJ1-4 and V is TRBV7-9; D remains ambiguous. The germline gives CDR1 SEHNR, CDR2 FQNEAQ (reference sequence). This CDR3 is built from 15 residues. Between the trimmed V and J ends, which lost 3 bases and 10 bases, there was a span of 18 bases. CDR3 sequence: CASSFLLDTAGKLFF. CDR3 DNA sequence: TGTGCCAGCAGCTTTCTGCTTGACACCGCTGGAAAACTGTTTTTT.

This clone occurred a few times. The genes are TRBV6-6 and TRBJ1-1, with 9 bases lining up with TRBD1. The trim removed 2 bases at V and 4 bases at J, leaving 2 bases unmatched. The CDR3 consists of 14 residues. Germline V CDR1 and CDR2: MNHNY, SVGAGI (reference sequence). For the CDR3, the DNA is TGTGCCAGCAGTTACGGGACAGGGCCCACTGAAGCTTTCTTT. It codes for CASSYGTGPTEAFF.

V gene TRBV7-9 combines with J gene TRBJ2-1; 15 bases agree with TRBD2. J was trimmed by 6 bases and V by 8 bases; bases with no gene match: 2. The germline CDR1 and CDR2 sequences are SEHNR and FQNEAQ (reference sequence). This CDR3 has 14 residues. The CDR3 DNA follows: TGTGCCAGCGGACTAGCGGGGGGGCTCAATGAGCAGTTCTTC. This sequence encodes CASGLAGGLNEQFF.

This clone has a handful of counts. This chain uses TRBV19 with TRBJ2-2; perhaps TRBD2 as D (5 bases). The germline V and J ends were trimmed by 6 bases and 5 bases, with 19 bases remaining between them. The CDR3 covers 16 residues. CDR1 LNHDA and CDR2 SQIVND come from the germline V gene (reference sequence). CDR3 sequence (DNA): TGTGCCAGTAGCCCTCCCGATCCTAGCATAACCGGGGAGCTGTTTTTT. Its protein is CASSPPDPSITGELFF.

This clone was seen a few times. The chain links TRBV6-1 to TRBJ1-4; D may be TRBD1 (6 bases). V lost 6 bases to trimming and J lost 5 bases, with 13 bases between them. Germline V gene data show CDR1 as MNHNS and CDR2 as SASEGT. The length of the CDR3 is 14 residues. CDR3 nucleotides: TGTGCCAGCAGGACGGACAGAATCAATGAAAAACTGTTTTTT. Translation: CASRTDRINEKLFF.

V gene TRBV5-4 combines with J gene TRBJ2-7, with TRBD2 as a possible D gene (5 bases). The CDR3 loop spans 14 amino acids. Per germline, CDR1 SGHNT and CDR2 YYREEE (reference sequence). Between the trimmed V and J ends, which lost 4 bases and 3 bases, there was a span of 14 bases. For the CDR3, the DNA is TGTGCCAGCAGCCAGACTATGTCGGACTACGAGCAGTACTTC. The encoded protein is CASSQTMSDYEQYF.